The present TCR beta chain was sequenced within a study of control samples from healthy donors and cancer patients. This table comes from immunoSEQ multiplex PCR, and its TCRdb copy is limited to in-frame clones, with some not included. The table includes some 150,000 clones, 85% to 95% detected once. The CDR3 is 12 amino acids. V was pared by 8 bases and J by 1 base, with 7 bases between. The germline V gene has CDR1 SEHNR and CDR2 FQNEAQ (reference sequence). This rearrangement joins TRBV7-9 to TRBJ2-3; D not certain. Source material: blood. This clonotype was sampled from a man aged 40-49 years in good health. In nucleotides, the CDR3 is TGTGCCAGCGAGGTGGGCACAGATACGCAGTATTTT. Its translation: CASEVGTDTQYF.